Sequencing of this T cell receptor (beta chain) was carried out in a study of blood T cell repertoires in COVID-19. The CDR3 spans 16 residues. J was trimmed by 0 bases and V by 5 bases; bases with no gene match: 6. Germline values: CDR1 LNHDA, CDR2 SQIVND (reference sequence). The repertoire was sequenced with immunoSEQ multiplex PCR; TCRdb's copy has only in-frame clones and lacks some. In the table there are 100,000 to 150,000 clones, around four fifths of which are singletons. Sequences were obtained from peripheral blood. The chain couples TRBV19 to TRBJ1-2; 10 bases line up with TRBD1. This TCR was recovered from a man of 80 years or more with active or convalescent COVID-19. As DNA, the CDR3 is TGTGCCAGTAGTCCTGGGACAGGGGAATCTAACTATGGCTACACCTTC. Protein: CASSPGTGESNYGYTF.